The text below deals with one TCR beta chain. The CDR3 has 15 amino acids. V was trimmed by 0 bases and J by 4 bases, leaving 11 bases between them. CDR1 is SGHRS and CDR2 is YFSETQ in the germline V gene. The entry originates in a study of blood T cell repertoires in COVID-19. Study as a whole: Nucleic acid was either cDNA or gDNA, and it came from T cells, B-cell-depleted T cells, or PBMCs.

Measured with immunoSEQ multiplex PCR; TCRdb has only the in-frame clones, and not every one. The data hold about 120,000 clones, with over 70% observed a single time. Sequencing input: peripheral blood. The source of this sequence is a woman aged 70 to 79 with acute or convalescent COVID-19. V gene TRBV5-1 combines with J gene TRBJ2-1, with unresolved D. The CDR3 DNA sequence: TGCGCCAGCAGCTTGGTTTCCGGTCCTTACAATGAGCAGTTCTTC. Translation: CASSLVSGPYNEQFF.